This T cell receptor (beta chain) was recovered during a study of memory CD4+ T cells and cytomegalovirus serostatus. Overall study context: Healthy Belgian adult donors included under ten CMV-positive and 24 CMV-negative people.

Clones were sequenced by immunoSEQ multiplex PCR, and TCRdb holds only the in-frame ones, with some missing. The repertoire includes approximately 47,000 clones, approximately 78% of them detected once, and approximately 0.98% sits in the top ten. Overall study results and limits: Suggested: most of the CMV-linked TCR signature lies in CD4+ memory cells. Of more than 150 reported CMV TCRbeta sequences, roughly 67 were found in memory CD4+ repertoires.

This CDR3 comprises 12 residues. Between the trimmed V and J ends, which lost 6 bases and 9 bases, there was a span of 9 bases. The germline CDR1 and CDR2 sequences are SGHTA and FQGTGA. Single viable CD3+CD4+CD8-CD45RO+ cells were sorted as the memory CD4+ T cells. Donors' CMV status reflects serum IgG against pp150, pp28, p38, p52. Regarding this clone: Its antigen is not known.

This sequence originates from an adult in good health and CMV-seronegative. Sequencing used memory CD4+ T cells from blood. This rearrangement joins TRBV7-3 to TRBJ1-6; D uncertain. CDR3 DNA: TGTGCCAGCAGTCGGGCAGGTTCACCCCTCCACTTT. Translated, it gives CASSRAGSPLHF.